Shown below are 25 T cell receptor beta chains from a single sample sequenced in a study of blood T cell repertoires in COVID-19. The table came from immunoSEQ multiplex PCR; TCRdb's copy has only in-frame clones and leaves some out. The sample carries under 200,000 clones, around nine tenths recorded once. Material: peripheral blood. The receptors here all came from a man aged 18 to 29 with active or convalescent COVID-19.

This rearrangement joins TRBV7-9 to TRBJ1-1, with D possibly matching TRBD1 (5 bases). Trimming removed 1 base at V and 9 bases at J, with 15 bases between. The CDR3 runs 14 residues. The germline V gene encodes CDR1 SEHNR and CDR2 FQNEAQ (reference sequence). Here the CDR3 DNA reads TGTGCCAGCAGCTTAGTTTCTTCCGGACATAAAGCTTTCTTT. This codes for CASSLVSSGHKAFF.

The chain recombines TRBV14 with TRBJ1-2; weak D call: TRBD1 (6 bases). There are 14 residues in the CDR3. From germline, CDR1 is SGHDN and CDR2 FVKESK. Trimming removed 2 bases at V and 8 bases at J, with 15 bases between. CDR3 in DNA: TGTGCCAGCAGCCAATTCGGGACACCGCCGGGCTACACCTTC. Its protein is CASSQFGTPPGYTF.

This CDR3 reads CASSPRTRAEGEQFF. The CDR3 DNA sequence: TGTGCCAGCAGCCCACGGACTCGTGCTGAGGGCGAGCAGTTCTTC. The chain recombines TRBV9 with TRBJ2-1; perhaps TRBD2 as D (5 bases). CDR1 SGDLS and CDR2 YYNGEE come from the germline V gene. This CDR3 has 15 amino acids. Trimming pared 4 bases from V and 10 bases from J, leaving 21 bases between.

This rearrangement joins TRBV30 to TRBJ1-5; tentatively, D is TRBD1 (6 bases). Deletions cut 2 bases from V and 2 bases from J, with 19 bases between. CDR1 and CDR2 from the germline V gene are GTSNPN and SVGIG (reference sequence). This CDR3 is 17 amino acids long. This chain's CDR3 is CAWSPAWGQEGNQPQHF. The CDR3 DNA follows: TGTGCCTGGAGTCCTGCCTGGGGGCAGGAGGGCAATCAGCCCCAGCATTTT.

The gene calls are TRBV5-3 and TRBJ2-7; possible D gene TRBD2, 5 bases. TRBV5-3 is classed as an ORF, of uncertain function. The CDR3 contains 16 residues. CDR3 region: CATGDRVALIIDEQYF. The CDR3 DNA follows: TGTGCTACCGGGGATAGGGTAGCGTTAATCATTGACGAGCAGTACTTC.

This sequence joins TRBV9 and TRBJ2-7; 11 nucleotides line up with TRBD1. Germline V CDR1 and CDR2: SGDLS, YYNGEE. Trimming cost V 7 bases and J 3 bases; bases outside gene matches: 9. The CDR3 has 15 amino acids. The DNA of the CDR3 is TGTGCCAGCGGGAGATGGACAGGGGGCGTCTACGAGCAGTACTTC. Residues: CASGRWTGGVYEQYF.

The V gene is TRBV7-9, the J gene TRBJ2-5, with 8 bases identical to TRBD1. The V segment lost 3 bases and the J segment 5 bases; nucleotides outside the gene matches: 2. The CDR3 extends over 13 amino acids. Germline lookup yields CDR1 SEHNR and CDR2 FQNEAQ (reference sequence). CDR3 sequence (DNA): TGTGCCAGCAGCTTCCGACAGGGGGAGACCCAGTACTTC. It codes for CASSFRQGETQYF.

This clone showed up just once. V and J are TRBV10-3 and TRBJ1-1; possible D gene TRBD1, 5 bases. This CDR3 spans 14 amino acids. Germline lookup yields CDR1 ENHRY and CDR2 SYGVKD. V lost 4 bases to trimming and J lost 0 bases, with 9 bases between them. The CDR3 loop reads CAISVQGMNTEAFF. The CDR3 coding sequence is TGTGCCATCAGTGTTCAGGGAATGAACACTGAAGCTTTCTTT.

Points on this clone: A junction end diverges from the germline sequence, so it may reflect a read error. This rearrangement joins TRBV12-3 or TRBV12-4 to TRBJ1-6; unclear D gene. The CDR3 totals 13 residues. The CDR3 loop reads CASTRLTNSPLHF. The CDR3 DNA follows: TGTGCTAGCACCCGACTGACTAATTCACCCCTCCACTTT.

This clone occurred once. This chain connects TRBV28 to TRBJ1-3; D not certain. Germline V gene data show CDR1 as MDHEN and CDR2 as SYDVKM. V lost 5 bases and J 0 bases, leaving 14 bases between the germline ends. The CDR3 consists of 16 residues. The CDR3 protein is CASSNGKGVSGNTIYF. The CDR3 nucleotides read TGTGCCAGCAGTAACGGGAAGGGAGTCTCTGGAAACACCATATATTTT.

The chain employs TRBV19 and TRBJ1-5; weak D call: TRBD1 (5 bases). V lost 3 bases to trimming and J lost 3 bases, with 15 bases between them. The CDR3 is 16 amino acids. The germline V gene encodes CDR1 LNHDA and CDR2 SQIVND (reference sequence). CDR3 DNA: TGTGCCAGTAGTATGCACTGGGGCCTTCCCAATCAGCCCCAGCATTTT. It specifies CASSMHWGLPNQPQHF.

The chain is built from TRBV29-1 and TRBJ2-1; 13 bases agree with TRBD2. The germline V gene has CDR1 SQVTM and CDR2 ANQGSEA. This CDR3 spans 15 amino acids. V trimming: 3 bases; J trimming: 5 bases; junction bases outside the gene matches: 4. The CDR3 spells CSVEGTSGEHNEQFF. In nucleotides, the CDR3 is TGCAGCGTTGAGGGGACTAGCGGGGAACACAATGAGCAGTTCTTC.

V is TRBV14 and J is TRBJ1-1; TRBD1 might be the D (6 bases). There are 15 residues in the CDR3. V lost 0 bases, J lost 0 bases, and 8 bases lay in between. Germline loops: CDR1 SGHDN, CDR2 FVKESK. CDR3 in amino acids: CASSQETGMNTEAFF. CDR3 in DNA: TGTGCCAGCAGCCAAGAAACAGGGATGAACACTGAAGCTTTCTTT.

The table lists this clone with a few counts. The CDR3 region has the DNA TGTGCCAGCAGCCAGGCGGATTCACCCCTCCACTTT. It translates to CASSQADSPLHF. This chain connects TRBV4-2 to TRBJ1-6; D uncertain. Trimming cost V 3 bases and J 8 bases, with 5 bases left between them. The CDR3 is 12 amino acids. Germline V gene lookup returns CDR1 LGHNA and CDR2 YNFKEQ.

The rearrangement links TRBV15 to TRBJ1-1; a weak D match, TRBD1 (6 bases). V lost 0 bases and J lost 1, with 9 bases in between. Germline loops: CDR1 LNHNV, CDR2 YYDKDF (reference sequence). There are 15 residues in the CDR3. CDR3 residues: CATSRDPGENTEAFF. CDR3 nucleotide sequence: TGTGCCACCAGCAGAGATCCAGGGGAGAACACTGAAGCTTTCTTT. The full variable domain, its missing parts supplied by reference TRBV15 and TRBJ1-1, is DAMVIQNPRYQVTQFGKPVTLSCSQTLNHNVMYWYQQKSSQAPKLLFHYYDKDFNNEADTPDNFQSRRPNTSFCFLDIRSPGLGDTAMYLCATSRDPGENTEAFFGQGTRLTVV.

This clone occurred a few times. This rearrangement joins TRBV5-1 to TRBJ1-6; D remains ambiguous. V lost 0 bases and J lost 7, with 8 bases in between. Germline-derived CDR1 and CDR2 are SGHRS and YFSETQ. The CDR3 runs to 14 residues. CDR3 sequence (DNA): TGCGCCAGCAGCTTGGACAGAAGCAATTCACCCCTCCACTTT. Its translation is CASSLDRSNSPLHF.

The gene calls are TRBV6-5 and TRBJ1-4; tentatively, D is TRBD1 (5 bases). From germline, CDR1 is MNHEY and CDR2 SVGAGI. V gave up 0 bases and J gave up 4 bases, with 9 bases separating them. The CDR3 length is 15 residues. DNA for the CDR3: TGTGCCAGCAGTTACTCAGACAGCGTTAATGAAAAACTGTTTTTT. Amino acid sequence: CASSYSDSVNEKLFF.

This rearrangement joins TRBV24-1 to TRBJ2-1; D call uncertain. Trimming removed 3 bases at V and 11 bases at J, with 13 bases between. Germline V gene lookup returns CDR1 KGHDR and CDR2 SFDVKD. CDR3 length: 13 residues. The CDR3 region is CATSDLTGPKQFF. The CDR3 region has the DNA TGTGCCACCAGTGATCTGACTGGCCCAAAGCAGTTCTTC.

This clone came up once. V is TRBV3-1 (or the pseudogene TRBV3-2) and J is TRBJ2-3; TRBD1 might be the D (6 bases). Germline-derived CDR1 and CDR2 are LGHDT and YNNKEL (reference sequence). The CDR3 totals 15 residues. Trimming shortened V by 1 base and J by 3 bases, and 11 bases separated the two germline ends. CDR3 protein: CASSQVWQGTDTQYF. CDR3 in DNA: TGTGCCAGCAGCCAAGTCTGGCAGGGGACAGATACGCAGTATTTT.

CDR3 in amino acids: CASSFRLAGDNEQFF. CDR3 sequence (DNA): TGTGCCAGCAGCTTTAGACTAGCGGGAGACAATGAGCAGTTCTTC. This chain connects TRBV11-3 to TRBJ2-1; 12 bases match TRBD2. The CDR3 spans 15 residues. The ends lost 3 bases at V and 5 bases at J; junction bases unmatched: 2. CDR1 and CDR2 (germline): SGHNT, YENEEA.

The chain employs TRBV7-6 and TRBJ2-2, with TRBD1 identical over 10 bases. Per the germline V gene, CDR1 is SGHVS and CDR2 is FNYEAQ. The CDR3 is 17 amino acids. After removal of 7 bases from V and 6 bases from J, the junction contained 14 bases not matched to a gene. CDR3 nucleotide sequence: TGTGCCAGCACCACGACAGGGGGCGCCTTGACGGCCGGGGAGCTGTTTTTT. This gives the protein CASTTTGGALTAGELFF.

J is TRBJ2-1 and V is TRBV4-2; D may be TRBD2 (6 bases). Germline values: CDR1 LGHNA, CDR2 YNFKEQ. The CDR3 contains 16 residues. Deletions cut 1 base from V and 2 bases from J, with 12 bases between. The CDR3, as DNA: TGTGCCAGCAGCCAAGTTGGCGGGGCCACCTACAATGAGCAGTTCTTC. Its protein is CASSQVGGATYNEQFF.

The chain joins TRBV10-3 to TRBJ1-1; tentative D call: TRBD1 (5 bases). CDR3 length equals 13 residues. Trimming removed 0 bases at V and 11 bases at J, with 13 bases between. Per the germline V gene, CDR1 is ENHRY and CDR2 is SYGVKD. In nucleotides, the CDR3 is TGTGCCATCAGTGAGTCGCTAGGGGTTGGCGCTTTCTTT. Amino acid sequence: CAISESLGVGAFF.

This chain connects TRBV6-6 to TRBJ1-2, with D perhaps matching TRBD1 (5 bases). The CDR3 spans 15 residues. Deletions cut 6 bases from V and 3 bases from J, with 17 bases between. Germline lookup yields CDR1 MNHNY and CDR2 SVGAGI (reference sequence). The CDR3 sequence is CASSPLRVGDYGYTF. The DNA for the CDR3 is TGTGCCAGCAGCCCCCTAAGGGTAGGGGACTATGGCTACACCTTC.

CDR3 nucleotides: TGTGCCAGCAGCCCCGGGGGGCTTGGGTTTCAGCCCCAGCATTTT. Protein sequence: CASSPGGLGFQPQHF. The genes are TRBV6-5 and TRBJ1-5, with D tentatively TRBD1 (6 bases). The CDR3 runs 15 residues. From germline, CDR1 is MNHEY and CDR2 SVGAGI. V was shortened by 6 bases and J by 6 bases, with 18 bases between the two germline ends.